The rows below give T cell receptor beta chains drawn from one sample of a study of blood T cell repertoires in COVID-19. Sequencing used immunoSEQ multiplex PCR; TCRdb keeps in-frame clones, though not all of them. The table shows some 220,000 clones, with approximately 84% occurring only once. Input material: peripheral blood. These TCRs come from a man aged 45 to 65 with acute or convalescent COVID-19. Both conserved end residues are part of each CDR3. The D gene is left open where the match is weak. Not every row has a clone size; where given, it reads once, few, many or a size class.

D gene	V gene	J gene	clone size	CDR3 DNA	CDR3 protein
-	TRBV3-1/TRBV3-2	TRBJ1-1	-	TGTGCCAGCAGCCATTATGGGCAGGGGCTTGAAGCTTTCTTT	CASSHYGQGLEAFF
TRBD1	TRBV27	TRBJ1-2	-	TGTGCCAGCAGTTTAACCGGCAGAGGGACAGTCAATGGCTACACCTTC	CASSLTGRGTVNGYTF
-	TRBV5-6	TRBJ1-2	-	TGTGCCAGCAGCCGAATCAGGGAGGACTATGGCTACACCTTC	CASSRIREDYGYTF
-	TRBV7-3	TRBJ2-7	-	TGTGCCAGCAGCTTAAGCAGGTTAGACGAGCAGTACTTC	CASSLSRLDEQYF
-	TRBV6-5	TRBJ1-6	-	TGTGCCAGCAGTCTTCAGGGTGGCAATTCACCCCTCCACTTT	CASSLQGGNSPLHF
-	TRBV4-1	TRBJ2-1	-	TGCGCCAGCAGCCAAATCCCCGGGGACTCCTACAATGAGCAGTTCTTC	CASSQIPGDSYNEQFF
TRBD2	TRBV18	TRBJ2-1	-	TGTGCCAGCTCACGAAGTAGCGGGGGGGCGGCCTACAATGAGCAGTTCTTC	CASSRSSGGAAYNEQFF
TRBD2	TRBV6-2/TRBV6-3	TRBJ2-5	-	TGTGCCAGCAGCAGGCTAGCGGGGGTTGAGACCCAGTACTTC	CASSRLAGVETQYF
TRBD1	TRBV30	TRBJ1-5	few	TGTGCCTGGAGTCACAGGGGTTTTAATCAGCCCCAGCATTTT	CAWSHRGFNQPQHF
TRBD1	TRBV24-1	TRBJ2-5	-	TGTGCCACCAGTGACCCGGGACAGGGGAGGGCAGAGACCCAGTACTTC	CATSDPGQGRAETQYF
TRBD1	TRBV6-4	TRBJ1-6	-	TGTGCCAGCAGTGACTCGACAGGGGGCGACTCCTATAATTCACCCCTCCACTTT	CASSDSTGGDSYNSPLHF
-	TRBV6-5	TRBJ1-1	-	TGTGCCAGCAGTTACTCTTGGAGGACTGAAGCTTTCTTT	CASSYSWRTEAFF
-	TRBV6-5	TRBJ2-2	-	TGTGCCAGCCTAATAGCGAACACCGGGGAGCTGTTTTTT	CASLIANTGELFF
TRBD2	TRBV13	TRBJ2-2	-	TGTGCCAGCAGCTCTAGACTAGCGGGGGGGACCGGGGAGCTGTTTTTT	CASSSRLAGGTGELFF
-	TRBV5-4	TRBJ2-2	-	TGTGCCAGCAGCTTGGCCTTCAGCACCGGGGAGCTGTTTTTT	CASSLAFSTGELFF
-	TRBV27	TRBJ2-7	-	TGTGCCAGCAGGCAGGGAACCTACGAGCAGTACTTC	CASRQGTYEQYF
-	TRBV9	TRBJ2-2	-	TGTGCCAGCAGCGTTAACTGGGCAGGGGACCGTTTGGAGCTGTTTTTT	CASSVNWAGDRLELFF